This T cell receptor (beta chain) is drawn from a study of blood T cell repertoires in COVID-19. Produced via immunoSEQ multiplex PCR; TCRdb's table is partial and in-frame only. The table lists 97,000 or so clones, approximately 88% of them singletons. Trimming cost V 1 base and J 1 base, with 8 bases left between them. Germline V CDR1 and CDR2: MGHRA, YSYEKL. The CDR3 is made up of 14 amino acids. This sequence was found in a human donor in a cohort sampled during active COVID-19. Sequencing was performed on peripheral blood. The chain couples TRBV4-1 to TRBJ2-7; D may be TRBD2 (6 bases). The CDR3 is CASSQGGRSYEQYF. CDR3 DNA: TGCGCCAGCAGCCAAGGAGGGAGGTCCTACGAGCAGTACTTC.